The 16 T cell receptor beta chains below come from one sample, sequenced in a study of cytomegalovirus exposure and HLA in healthy donors. Researchers ran the PCR with 60 Vbeta and 13 Jbeta primers. Libraries were prepared by immunoSEQ multiplex PCR; TCRdb keeps only in-frame clonotypes and omits some of them. The data hold some 180,000 clones, with around 77% observed a single time. Source material: PBMCs. The source of these receptors is a woman aged 30 to 39 in good health and CMV-seronegative.

This chain connects TRBV28 to TRBJ2-5; 7 nucleotides match TRBD2. CDR1 MDHEN and CDR2 SYDVKM come from the germline V gene. The CDR3 loop spans 14 amino acids. V lost 3 bases, J lost 5 bases, and 6 bases stayed unmatched. The CDR3 loop reads CASSLGGAKETQYF. The CDR3 nucleotides read TGTGCCAGCAGTTTGGGAGGGGCCAAGGAGACCCAGTACTTC. The variable domain in full, completed from reference TRBV28 and TRBJ2-5, reads DVKVTQSSRYLVKRTGEKVFLECVQDMDHENMFWYRQDPGLGLRLIYFSYDVKMKEKGDIPEGYSVSREKKERFSLILESASTNQTSMYLCASSLGGAKETQYFGPGTRLLVL.

The rearrangement uses TRBV4-1 and TRBJ2-7; 8 nucleotides align to TRBD2. CDR3 length: 16 residues. After removal of 0 bases from V and 6 bases from J, the junction contained 10 bases not matched to a gene. Germline-derived CDR1 and CDR2 are MGHRA and YSYEKL. The CDR3 region has the DNA TGCGCCAGCAGCCAAGATAGCGGGATAGCACCCCTCGAGCAGTACTTC. It translates to CASSQDSGIAPLEQYF.

V gene TRBV5-1 combines with J gene TRBJ2-7; TRBD1 agrees at 10 bases. Losses at the gene ends were 5 bases for V and 4 bases for J; bases not matched to a gene: 6. Per germline, CDR1 SGHRS and CDR2 YFSETQ. CDR3 size: 14 residues. The CDR3 region has the DNA TGCGCCAGCAGGGATGGGACAGGGGCGTACGAGCAGTACTTC. Its translation is CASRDGTGAYEQYF.

V is TRBV29-1 and J is TRBJ1-2; unclear D gene. This CDR3 has 11 residues. Germline lookup yields CDR1 SQVTM and CDR2 ANQGSEA. The CDR3 here is CTVEGGGGYTF. The CDR3 nucleotides are TGCACCGTCGAGGGAGGTGGTGGCTACACCTTC.

The chain couples TRBV29-1 to TRBJ1-1, with D possibly matching TRBD1 (5 bases). The CDR3 sequence is 13 residues long. Germline lookup yields CDR1 SQVTM and CDR2 ANQGSEA. The V end lost 6 bases, the J end lost 0 bases, and 11 bases lay between the germline ends. CDR3 residues: CSVGGRMNTEAFF. DNA of the CDR3: TGCAGCGTGGGGGGACGGATGAACACTGAAGCTTTCTTT.

The chain has TRBV2 and TRBJ2-1, with 7 bases that match TRBD1. The CDR3 is 15 residues long. With 1 base clipped from V and 5 bases from J, the junction kept 5 bases outside the gene matches. Germline values: CDR1 SNHLY, CDR2 FYNNEI. The CDR3 region has the DNA TGTGCCAGCAGTGAAGACAGGGGCAGCCACAATGAGCAGTTCTTC. Its protein is CASSEDRGSHNEQFF.

The J gene is TRBJ2-1, the V gene TRBV27; D unclear. Between the trimmed V and J ends, which lost 1 base and 4 bases, there was a span of 14 bases. This CDR3 region has 16 residues. The V gene's germline CDR1 is MNHEY and CDR2 SMNVEV (reference sequence). DNA of the CDR3: TGTGCCAGCAGTTTATGGGCCCCGACCACGTACAATGAGCAGTTCTTC. This gives the protein CASSLWAPTTYNEQFF.

The chain has TRBV10-3 and TRBJ1-2; 7 bases align to TRBD1. Per germline, CDR1 ENHRY and CDR2 SYGVKD. V shed 2 bases and J 5 bases; nucleotides not matched to a gene: 2. The CDR3 length is 13 residues. DNA for the CDR3: TGTGCCATCAGTGAGCAGGGGGGTTATGGCTACACCTTC. This sequence encodes CAISEQGGYGYTF.

In DNA, the CDR3 is TGTGCCAGCAGTGGGGGTTGGGGGGGGCAGTACACAGATACGCAGTATTTT. Its translation is CASSGGWGGQYTDTQYF. The chain carries TRBV6-1 and TRBJ2-3, with D possibly being TRBD2 (7 bases). Trimming took off 4 bases at V and 2 bases at J, with 19 bases between the two ends. Germline lookup yields CDR1 MNHNS and CDR2 SASEGT. This CDR3 comprises 17 residues.

The chain couples TRBV7-3 to TRBJ1-6, with D perhaps matching TRBD1 (6 bases). This CDR3 has 15 residues. Germline lookup yields CDR1 SGHTA and CDR2 FQGTGA. The V end was cut by 2 bases, the J end by 7 bases, with 12 bases between. Here the CDR3 DNA reads TGTGCCAGCAGCTTATTGGCAGGGGCCAATTCACCCCTCCACTTT. Its translation is CASSLLAGANSPLHF.

This clone has only a few counts. This sequence joins TRBV27 and TRBJ2-7; 7 bases line up with TRBD1. This CDR3 has 16 residues. V shed 5 bases, J shed 0 bases, and the junction held 10 bases outside the gene matches. CDR1 and CDR2 (germline): MNHEY, SMNVEV (reference sequence). As DNA, the CDR3 is TGTGCCAGCAGTCCTTCCACCGGGACAGTCTCCTACGAGCAGTACTTC. It codes for CASSPSTGTVSYEQYF.

The chain is built from TRBV7-8 and TRBJ1-2; D remains unclear. CDR1 is SGHVS and CDR2 is FQNEAQ in the germline V gene. The V and J ends lost 2 bases and 3 bases respectively, with 16 bases between them. The CDR3 loop spans 16 amino acids. CDR3 loop: CASSLFWVGNDYGYTF. CDR3 in DNA: TGTGCCAGCAGCTTATTCTGGGTCGGGAACGACTATGGCTACACCTTC.

The J gene is TRBJ2-3, the V gene TRBV7-7; TRBD2 agrees at 8 bases. In germline, CDR1 is SSHAT, CDR2 FNYEAQ (reference sequence). The CDR3 loop spans 15 amino acids. The junction had 10 bases not matched to a gene; V was cut back by 6 bases and J by 5 bases. The CDR3 spells CASSSAGGAGDTQYF. CDR3 in DNA: TGTGCCAGCAGTTCCGCGGGGGGCGCGGGAGATACGCAGTATTTT.

The chain employs TRBV6-1 and TRBJ2-3, with 10 bases aligning to TRBD2. Germline V gene lookup returns CDR1 MNHNS and CDR2 SASEGT. The trim removed 4 bases at V and 0 bases at J, leaving 7 bases unmatched. The CDR3 is 17 residues long. The chain's CDR3 is CASSGPSGGLSTDTQYF. The CDR3 nucleotides are TGTGCCAGCAGTGGCCCTAGCGGGGGTTTGAGCACAGATACGCAGTATTTT.

In its sample, this clone was seen once. The chain recombines TRBV28 with TRBJ1-5; D is unresolved. Germline assignment: CDR1 MDHEN and CDR2 SYDVKM. The length of the CDR3 is 15 residues. V gave up 7 bases and J gave up 2 bases, with 15 bases separating them. The CDR3 sequence: CASTVAWRGNQPQHF. In DNA form, the CDR3 reads TGTGCCAGCACAGTAGCGTGGAGGGGCAATCAGCCCCAGCATTTT.

The chain has TRBV4-1 and TRBJ2-5; 12 bases align to TRBD2. Germline-derived CDR1 and CDR2 are MGHRA and YSYEKL. The CDR3 consists of 16 residues. The trim removed 1 base at V and 5 bases at J, leaving 5 bases unmatched. Here the CDR3 DNA reads TGCGCCAGCAGCCAAGGGACTAGCGGGGTCGGGGAGACCCAGTACTTC. This translates into CASSQGTSGVGETQYF.